These 17 T cell receptor beta chains originate from one sample sequenced in a study of T cell changes during pregnancy in multiple sclerosis. Sequenced by immunoSEQ multiplex PCR; TCRdb stores in-frame clones only, minus some. The sample has 35,000 or so clones, about 92% seen once. This specimen consisted of CD4+ T cells from peripheral blood mononuclear cells, obtained after pregnancy. Receptor source: a female donor with multiple sclerosis, enrolled in a pregnancy study.

The chain has TRBV11-2 and TRBJ2-3; 10 bases match TRBD1. The CDR3 sequence is 15 residues long. The J segment lost 0 bases and the V segment lost 3 bases, leaving 0 bases of the junction unmatched. CDR1 and CDR2 (germline): SGHAT, FQNNGV. In nucleotides, the CDR3 is TGTGCCAGCAGCTTGGGACAGGGGAGCACAGATACGCAGTATTTT. Translation gives CASSLGQGSTDTQYF.

The gene calls are TRBV12-5 and TRBJ1-5; D unresolved. The germline V and J ends were trimmed by 3 bases and 7 bases, with 4 bases remaining between them. CDR3 size: 11 residues. From germline, CDR1 is LGHNT and CDR2 FRNRAP. The CDR3 loop reads CASGFIQPQHF. CDR3 sequence (DNA): TGTGCTAGTGGTTTCATCCAGCCCCAGCATTTT.

This clone was observed once. The V gene is TRBV18, the J gene TRBJ2-2; 8 nucleotides match TRBD2. Trimming at V came to 4 bases and at J to 1 base, leaving 11 bases not matched to a gene. The V gene's germline CDR1 is KGHSH and CDR2 LQKENI. CDR3 length: 18 residues. CDR3 sequence reads: CASSQDSGTFLNTGELFF. For the CDR3, the DNA is TGTGCCAGCTCACAGGATAGCGGGACTTTTTTGAACACCGGGGAGCTGTTTTTT.

The chain combines TRBV10-3 with TRBJ2-7; 8 bases are a match to TRBD1. The CDR3 has 15 amino acids. Germline V gene data show CDR1 as ENHRY and CDR2 as SYGVKD. J gave up 3 bases and V 0 bases, and 4 bases lay outside the gene matches. The CDR3 protein is CAISESGTGIYEQYF. The CDR3 nucleotides read TGTGCCATCAGTGAGTCAGGGACAGGTATCTACGAGCAGTACTTC.

The chain has TRBV10-3 and TRBJ2-1; TRBD2 might be the D (6 bases). Germline V CDR1 and CDR2: ENHRY, SYGVKD. Between the trimmed V and J ends, which lost 0 bases and 2 bases, there was a span of 11 bases. The CDR3 is 16 residues long. DNA of the CDR3: TGTGCCATCAGTGAGTCGGGTAGCGGAGCCTACAATGAGCAGTTCTTC. Translated: CAISESGSGAYNEQFF.

This clone was counted a single time. The chain carries TRBV5-4 and TRBJ1-2, with TRBD1 matching 8 bases. CDR3 length: 16 residues. J was trimmed by 5 bases and V by 4 bases; bases with no gene match: 13. Germline assignment: CDR1 SGHNT and CDR2 YYREEE (reference sequence). Here the CDR3 DNA reads TGTGCCAGCAGCCCGGGACAGGAATCTATTCGTTATGGCTACACCTTC. Translated, it gives CASSPGQESIRYGYTF.

V and J are TRBV6-1 and TRBJ2-1; TRBD2 matches 9 bases. V shed 2 bases, J shed 4 bases, and the junction held 3 bases outside the gene matches. The CDR3 is 15 amino acids. Germline V lookup: CDR1 MNHNS, CDR2 SASEGT. CDR3 region: CASSELAGLYNEQFF. In nucleotides, the CDR3 is TGTGCCAGCAGTGAACTAGCGGGATTATACAATGAGCAGTTCTTC.

The rearrangement links TRBV5-1 to TRBJ2-7; possible D gene TRBD1, 5 bases. The CDR3 is 15 amino acids. In germline, CDR1 is SGHRS, CDR2 YFSETQ. V lost 0 bases, J lost 1 base, and 11 bases lay in between. The CDR3 region has the DNA TGCGCCAGCAGCTTGGGGTCAACAGGTTCCTACGAGCAGTACTTC. It codes for CASSLGSTGSYEQYF.

The J gene is TRBJ1-2, the V gene TRBV23-1, with D possibly matching TRBD1 (5 bases). TRBV23-1 is an open reading frame whose function is uncertain. The CDR3 spans 14 residues. The V and J ends lost 1 base and 9 bases respectively, with 15 bases between them. In nucleotides, the CDR3 is TGCGCCAGCAGTCAATGGAGGGGAGGTTGTAGCTACACCTTC. It codes for CASSQWRGGCSYTF.

This clone was observed a handful of times. CDR3 DNA sequence: TGTGCCAGCAGCTTAGTGGGACAGATACTTAACTATGGCTACACCTTC. Translating it yields CASSLVGQILNYGYTF. The rearrangement links TRBV7-9 to TRBJ1-2; 7 nucleotides agree with TRBD1. The V segment lost 1 base and the J segment 1 base; nucleotides outside the gene matches: 6. Germline V gives CDR1 SEHNR, CDR2 FQNEAQ (reference sequence). The CDR3 extends over 16 amino acids. Full variable domain (remainder filled in from reference TRBV7-9 and TRBJ1-2): DTGVSQNPRHKITKRGQNVTFRCDPISEHNRLYWYRQTLGQGPEFLTYFQNEAQLEKSRLLSDRFSAERPKGSFSTLEIQRTEQGDSAMYLCASSLVGQILNYGYTFGSGTRLTVV.

The CDR3: CASSARAGVGTGELFF. CDR3 in DNA: TGTGCCAGCAGTGCCCGGGCAGGGGTAGGCACCGGGGAGCTGTTTTTT. The rearrangement links TRBV6-4 to TRBJ2-2; tentative D call: TRBD1 (6 bases). Looked up from germline, CDR1 is MRHNA and CDR2 is SNTAGT. CDR3 length: 16 amino acids. V was shortened by 4 bases and J by 4 bases, with 16 bases between the two germline ends.

The V gene is TRBV23-1, the J gene TRBJ1-2; 12 nucleotides align to TRBD1. TRBV23-1 is treated as an ORF (open reading frame) with a function not yet certain. The CDR3 length is 18 residues. Unmatched junction bases numbered 12, after V lost 3 bases and J lost 4 bases. In DNA, the CDR3 is TGCGCCAGCAGTCACAATCTGGGACAGGGGGCGGAGGGCTATGGCTACACCTTC. Protein: CASSHNLGQGAEGYGYTF.

The chain uses TRBV19 and TRBJ2-5; 10 bases align to TRBD1. The germline V gene encodes CDR1 LNHDA and CDR2 SQIVND (reference sequence). J lost 5 bases, V lost 3 bases, and 12 bases had no gene match. The CDR3 length is 17 residues. The DNA for the CDR3 is TGTGCCAGTAGTATTTTGTTCAGCCCGGGACAGGGGGAGACCCAGTACTTC. Translation: CASSILFSPGQGETQYF. Together with reference TRBV19 and TRBJ2-5, the CDR3 gives the full variable domain: DGGITQSPKYLFRKEGQNVTLSCEQNLNHDAMYWYRQDPGQGLRLIYYSQIVNDFQKGDIAEGYSVSREKKESFPLTVTSAQKNPTAFYLCASSILFSPGQGETQYFGPGTRLLVL.

This rearrangement joins TRBV19 to TRBJ2-5, with D uncertain. CDR1 and CDR2 from the germline V gene are LNHDA and SQIVND (reference sequence). This CDR3 region has 13 residues. V was cut by 7 bases and J by 5 bases, with 14 bases left in between. DNA for the CDR3: TGTGCCAGTAACCGGTGGTTGGAGGAGACCCAGTACTTC. It encodes CASNRWLEETQYF.

The J gene is TRBJ1-1, the V gene TRBV2; D remains unclear. V gave up 7 bases and J gave up 1 base, with 7 bases separating them. The V gene's germline CDR1 is SNHLY and CDR2 FYNNEI. The CDR3 length is 12 residues. The CDR3 loop reads CASKGANTEAFF. In nucleotides, the CDR3 is TGTGCCAGCAAGGGAGCGAACACTGAAGCTTTCTTT.

The V call is TRBV19, the J call TRBJ1-5, with a possible D match to TRBD1 (6 bases). CDR3 length equals 17 residues. V was pared by 7 bases and J by 0 bases, with 19 bases between. From germline, CDR1 is LNHDA and CDR2 SQIVND (reference sequence). The CDR3 here is CASTPATGGYSNQPQHF. The CDR3 region has the DNA TGTGCCAGTACCCCTGCGACAGGAGGTTATAGCAATCAGCCCCAGCATTTT.

The chain is built from TRBV28 and TRBJ2-2, with D tentatively TRBD2 (6 bases). CDR3 length: 16 amino acids. With 6 bases removed from V and 0 bases from J, the gap between germline ends came to 14 bases. CDR1 is MDHEN and CDR2 is SYDVKM in the germline V gene. The CDR3 is CASRPPGLANTGELFF. CDR3 DNA: TGTGCCAGCAGACCACCGGGACTCGCGAACACCGGGGAGCTGTTTTTT. Together with reference TRBV28 and TRBJ2-2, the CDR3 gives the full variable domain: DVKVTQSSRYLVKRTGEKVFLECVQDMDHENMFWYRQDPGLGLRLIYFSYDVKMKEKGDIPEGYSVSREKKERFSLILESASTNQTSMYLCASRPPGLANTGELFFGEGSRLTVL.